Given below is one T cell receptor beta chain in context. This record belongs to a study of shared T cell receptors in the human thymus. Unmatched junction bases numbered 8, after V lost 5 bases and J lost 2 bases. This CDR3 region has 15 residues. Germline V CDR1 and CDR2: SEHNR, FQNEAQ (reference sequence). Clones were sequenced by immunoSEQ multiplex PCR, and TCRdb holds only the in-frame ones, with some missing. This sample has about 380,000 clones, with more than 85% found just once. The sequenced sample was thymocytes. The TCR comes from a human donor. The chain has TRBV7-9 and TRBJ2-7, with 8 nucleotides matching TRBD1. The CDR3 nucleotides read TGTGCCAGCAGCCCTGGTGGACAGGGAGCCTACGAGCAGTACTTC. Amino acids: CASSPGGQGAYEQYF.